This T cell receptor beta chain came from a study of monozygotic twins with inflammatory bowel disease. Whole-study findings and limits: On the inverse Simpson index, IBD patients scored lower for TCRbeta diversity than healthy co-twins.

Note on this clonotype: Its target is unknown.

CDR1 KGHDR and CDR2 SFDVKD come from the germline V gene. The CDR3 spans 15 residues. TCRdb re-called the 5' RACE reads; every CDR3 protein appears as one record, without DNA. This table lists hundreds of thousands of distinct CDR3 sequences. This clonotype was sampled from a human donor with ulcerative colitis or Crohn's disease, or a healthy co-twin of an affected twin (not recorded which). The chain is built from TRBV24-1 and TRBJ2-1; TCRdb's D gene call, TRBD1, goes unchecked for lack of DNA. Sample: blood. CDR3 protein: CATSDRDRVDDEQFF.